This record concerns one T cell receptor beta chain sequence. Trimming left V 0 bases short and J 8 bases short, with 7 bases between. This CDR3 region has 13 residues. Germline V gives CDR1 ENHRY, CDR2 SYGVKD. Only in-frame clones appear in the TCRdb table, and some are missing; sequencing was by immunoSEQ multiplex PCR. The sample lists about 120,000 clones, more than 75% occurring once. The entry originates in a study of control samples from healthy donors and cancer patients. The V gene is TRBV10-3, the J gene TRBJ1-4; D not certain. The clonotype was recovered from a woman in her 70s in good health. Sequencing was done on a sample of blood. The CDR3 region is CAISESSGEKLFF. DNA of the CDR3: TGTGCCATCAGTGAGTCCAGTGGGGAAAAACTGTTTTTT.